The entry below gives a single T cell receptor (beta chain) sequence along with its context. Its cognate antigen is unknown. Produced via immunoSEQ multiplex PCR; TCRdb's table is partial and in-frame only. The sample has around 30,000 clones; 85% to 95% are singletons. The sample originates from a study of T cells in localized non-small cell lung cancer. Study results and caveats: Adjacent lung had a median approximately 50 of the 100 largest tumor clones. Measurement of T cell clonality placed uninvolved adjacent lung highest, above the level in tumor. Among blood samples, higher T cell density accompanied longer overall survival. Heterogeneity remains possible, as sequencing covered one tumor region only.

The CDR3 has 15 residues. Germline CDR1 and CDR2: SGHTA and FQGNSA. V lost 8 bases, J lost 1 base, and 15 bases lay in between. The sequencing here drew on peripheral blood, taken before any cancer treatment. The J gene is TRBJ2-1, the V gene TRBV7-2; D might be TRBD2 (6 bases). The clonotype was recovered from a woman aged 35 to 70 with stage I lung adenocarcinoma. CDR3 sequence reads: CASHSPGTSYNEQFF. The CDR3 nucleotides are TGTGCCAGCCATTCACCCGGGACTTCCTACAATGAGCAGTTCTTC.